This is a list of T cell receptor beta chains from one sample in a study of cytomegalovirus exposure and HLA in healthy donors. Sequencing used immunoSEQ multiplex PCR; TCRdb keeps in-frame clones, though not all of them. The data show more than 110,000 clones, around 79% seen once. The specimen was PBMCs. The receptors originated from a young man in good health and CMV-seronegative. Both conserved end residues are part of each CDR3. D genes are given only for firm matches. Where a row states a size, it is once, few, many or the class of an expanded clone; other rows omit it.

size	V	J	D	CDR3	DNA
-	TRBV7-8	TRBJ1-6	TRBD1	CASSPGQAHNSPLHF	TGTGCCAGCAGCCCAGGACAGGCACATAATTCACCCCTCCACTTT
-	TRBV11-2	TRBJ2-7	TRBD1	CASSSRTGALTSYEQYF	TGTGCCAGCAGCTCGAGGACAGGGGCCCTGACCTCCTACGAGCAGTACTTC
few	TRBV19	TRBJ1-2	-	CASSMQGAGYTF	TGTGCCAGTAGTATGCAAGGAGCTGGCTACACCTTC
-	TRBV7-9	TRBJ1-5	-	CASSLSGSAGGVNQPQHF	TGTGCCAGCAGCCTAAGTGGGTCCGCGGGGGGCGTCAATCAGCCCCAGCATTTT
-	TRBV18	TRBJ1-1	-	CASSPRAGTNTEAFF	TGTGCCAGCTCACCCCGGGCAGGGACTAACACTGAAGCTTTCTTT
once	TRBV5-1	TRBJ1-1	-	CASSLAAGGAGTEAFF	TGCGCCAGCAGCTTGGCCGCGGGGGGCGCGGGCACTGAAGCTTTCTTT
-	TRBV13	TRBJ2-1	TRBD2	CASSLRGGGSYNEQFF	TGTGCCAGCAGCTTACGGGGCGGGGGCTCCTACAATGAGCAGTTCTTC
-	TRBV7-9	TRBJ1-3	-	CASSFLTGNTIYF	TGTGCCAGCAGCTTCCTCACAGGAAACACCATATATTTT
-	TRBV19	TRBJ1-2	TRBD1	CASSIDRQGVGSTF	TGTGCCAGTAGTATAGATCGGCAGGGGGTCGGCTCTACCTTC
once	TRBV29-1	TRBJ1-2	TRBD1	CSVVGTGADYGYTF	TGCAGCGTTGTGGGGACAGGAGCCGACTATGGCTACACCTTC
-	TRBV5-1	TRBJ1-2	TRBD1	CASRGQERVGYTF	TGCGCCAGCAGGGGACAGGAACGGGTTGGCTACACCTTC
-	TRBV12-5	TRBJ2-5	-	CASGYETGSYQETQYF	TGTGCTAGTGGGTACGAGACAGGATCGTACCAAGAGACCCAGTACTTC
-	TRBV13	TRBJ2-5	TRBD1	CASSPYRRGGQGAVLRQETQYF	TGTGCCAGCAGCCCATACCGGAGGGGGGGACAGGGGGCCGTACTGAGGCAAGAGACCCAGTACTTC
-	TRBV29-1	TRBJ1-1	TRBD1	CSVPGTGGVTEAFF	TGCAGCGTCCCGGGGACAGGGGGCGTCACTGAAGCTTTCTTT
few	TRBV7-9	TRBJ2-7	-	CASSFRPYEQYF	TGTGCCAGCAGCTTCCGTCCCTACGAGCAGTACTTC
-	TRBV6-1	TRBJ2-5	-	CASSEGQGQTQYF	TGTGCCAGCAGTGAAGGCCAGGGGCAGACCCAGTACTTC
few	TRBV13	TRBJ2-7	-	CASSLGLYEQYF	TGTGCCAGCAGCTTAGGCCTGTACGAGCAGTACTTC
-	TRBV30	TRBJ2-2	-	CAWSVLPGTGELFF	TGTGCCTGGAGTGTACTGCCAGGGACCGGGGAGCTGTTTTTT
-	TRBV10-3	TRBJ1-1	TRBD1	CAISAGAGGNTEAFF	TGTGCCATCAGTGCGGGGGCAGGGGGGAACACTGAAGCTTTCTTT
-	TRBV29-1	TRBJ1-2	TRBD1	CSVAIGQGYGYTF	TGCAGCGTTGCCATAGGACAGGGATATGGCTACACCTTC
-	TRBV18	TRBJ2-5	TRBD1	CASSPLQGKETQYF	TGTGCCAGCTCACCACTACAGGGGAAAGAGACCCAGTACTTC
-	TRBV10-3	TRBJ2-1	-	CAISESLTGRRLGNEQFF	TGTGCCATCAGTGAGTCACTCACAGGACGCCGGCTGGGCAATGAGCAGTTCTTC
-	TRBV2	TRBJ2-2	TRBD1	CASSRDRGKSGELFF	TGTGCCAGCAGTCGAGACAGGGGTAAATCCGGGGAGCTGTTTTTT
-	TRBV28	TRBJ1-4	TRBD1	CASSAVQGVDEKLFF	TGTGCCAGCAGTGCCGTCCAGGGGGTAGATGAAAAACTGTTTTTT
once	TRBV10-3	TRBJ2-3	-	CAISQPSATDTQYF	TGTGCCATCAGTCAACCCAGCGCGACAGATACGCAGTATTTT
-	TRBV30	TRBJ1-2	-	CAWSPDRDYGYTF	TGTGCCTGGAGTCCAGACAGAGACTATGGCTACACCTTC
-	TRBV9	TRBJ2-3	-	CASSVGPDTGDTQYF	TGTGCCAGCAGCGTAGGTCCCGATACGGGAGATACGCAGTATTTT
-	TRBV4-2	TRBJ1-2	-	CASSQDQGGRGDGYTF	TGTGCCAGCAGCCAAGATCAAGGCGGGCGGGGTGACGGCTACACCTTC
-	TRBV6-5	TRBJ1-2	TRBD1	CASFDRGPNYGYTF	TGTGCCAGCTTCGACAGGGGGCCTAACTATGGCTACACCTTC
-	TRBV19	TRBJ1-4	TRBD1	CASSITQGAHEKLFF	TGTGCCAGTAGTATTACCCAGGGGGCGCATGAAAAACTGTTTTTT
-	TRBV10-1	TRBJ1-2	TRBD1	CASRIQQGGTFYGYTF	TGCGCCAGCAGGATACAACAGGGGGGGACTTTCTATGGCTACACCTTC
-	TRBV7-2	TRBJ1-1	-	CASSLAQSQAKGFF	TGTGCCAGCAGCTTAGCTCAGTCGCAGGCAAAAGGTTTCTTT
-	TRBV15	TRBJ1-2	-	CATSRDRGGDGYTF	TGTGCCACCAGCAGAGATAGGGGAGGGGATGGCTACACCTTC
few	TRBV10-3	TRBJ1-1	-	CATRGEAVEAFF	TGTGCCACCCGTGGAGAGGCAGTTGAAGCTTTCTTT
-	TRBV6-6	TRBJ2-2	-	CASSYATTGELFF	TGTGCCAGCAGTTACGCCACTACCGGGGAGCTGTTTTTT
few	TRBV2	TRBJ1-1	-	CASIAVNTEAFF	TGTGCCAGCATAGCGGTGAACACTGAAGCTTTCTTT
-	TRBV10-3	TRBJ2-7	TRBD1	CAISEFKPRDRSYEQYF	TGTGCCATCAGTGAGTTTAAACCCCGGGACAGGAGCTACGAGCAGTACTTC
-	TRBV6-5	TRBJ1-2	-	CASSYGRYRPYGYTF	TGTGCCAGCAGTTACGGGAGGTACCGGCCCTATGGCTACACCTTC
-	TRBV4-3	TRBJ1-4	TRBD1	CASSRGQGFNEKLFF	TGCGCCAGCAGCCGGGGACAGGGCTTTAATGAAAAACTGTTTTTT
-	TRBV20-1	TRBJ1-2	TRBD1	CSAHRGYGYTF	TGCAGTGCTCACAGGGGGTATGGCTACACCTTC
few	TRBV23-1	TRBJ1-1	-	CASSQIRSFHPEAFF	TGCGCCAGCAGTCAAATTAGGAGTTTCCACCCTGAAGCTTTCTTT
-	TRBV7-2	TRBJ1-2	-	CASSTRQGYGYTF	TGTGCCAGCAGCACCCGACAAGGCTATGGCTACACCTTC
-	TRBV18	TRBJ2-5	TRBD1	CASSLTGGRETQYF	TGTGCCAGCTCACTAACAGGGGGCCGAGAGACCCAGTACTTC
-	TRBV12-5	TRBJ2-3	-	CASGLVDEADRTDTQYF	TGTGCTAGTGGTTTGGTAGACGAAGCGGACCGCACAGATACGCAGTATTTT
-	TRBV5-5	TRBJ1-6	-	CASSLNSGQSPLHF	TGTGCCAGCAGCTTGAACAGCGGTCAATCACCCCTCCACTTT
-	TRBV5-4	TRBJ2-7	TRBD1	CASSLGTGGYEQYF	TGTGCCAGCAGCTTAGGGACAGGGGGCTACGAGCAGTACTTC
once	TRBV13	TRBJ1-3	-	CASSLGRQGLNTIYF	TGTGCCAGCAGCTTAGGACGGCAGGGGTTAAACACCATATATTTT
-	TRBV4-3	TRBJ2-2	TRBD1	CASSQDSRQGATGELFF	TGCGCCAGCAGCCAAGATTCGAGACAGGGGGCCACCGGGGAGCTGTTTTTT
once	TRBV29-1	TRBJ1-2	-	CSVTPLQGKEANYGYTF	TGCAGCGTGACCCCTCTACAGGGTAAGGAAGCTAACTATGGCTACACCTTC
-	TRBV6-4	TRBJ2-1	TRBD2	CASSLLAGGLNEQFF	TGTGCCAGCAGTCTACTAGCGGGGGGGCTTAATGAGCAGTTCTTC
-	TRBV12-5	TRBJ1-1	-	CASGLGHGVGTEAFF	TGTGCTAGTGGTTTGGGCCACGGTGTCGGCACTGAAGCTTTCTTT
-	TRBV9	TRBJ2-5	-	CASSPRHYQETQYF	TGTGCCAGCAGCCCGCGACACTACCAAGAGACCCAGTACTTC